This TCR beta chain was sequenced for a study of post-analysis software for immune sequencing data. Study findings and constraints: Four to six TRBV segments were more frequent in patients than controls; TRBV5-6, TRBV5-1 and TRBV20-1 belonged to this group.

Carried by the TCR beta cDNA libraries were unique molecular identifiers. Via MiXCR, TCRdb re-called the PCR reads, giving one row per CDR3 protein. The sample carries a few hundred thousand distinct CDR3 sequences, roughly 36% recorded once. This clonotype was detected a few times. Its antigen remains unknown. The CDR3 is 14 residues long. Trimming took 6 bases from V and 3 from J; bases not matched to a gene: 6. Germline loops: CDR1 MNHEY, CDR2 SVGEGT. Material: blood. The chain couples TRBV6-2 or TRBV6-3 to TRBJ2-7; 9 bases are a match to TRBD1. This clonotype originated in a girl aged 10-17 years with multiple sclerosis. CDR3 in amino acids: CASRTGQGFYEQYF. The CDR3 DNA follows: TGTGCCAGCAGGACGGGACAGGGCTTCTACGAGCAGTACTTC.